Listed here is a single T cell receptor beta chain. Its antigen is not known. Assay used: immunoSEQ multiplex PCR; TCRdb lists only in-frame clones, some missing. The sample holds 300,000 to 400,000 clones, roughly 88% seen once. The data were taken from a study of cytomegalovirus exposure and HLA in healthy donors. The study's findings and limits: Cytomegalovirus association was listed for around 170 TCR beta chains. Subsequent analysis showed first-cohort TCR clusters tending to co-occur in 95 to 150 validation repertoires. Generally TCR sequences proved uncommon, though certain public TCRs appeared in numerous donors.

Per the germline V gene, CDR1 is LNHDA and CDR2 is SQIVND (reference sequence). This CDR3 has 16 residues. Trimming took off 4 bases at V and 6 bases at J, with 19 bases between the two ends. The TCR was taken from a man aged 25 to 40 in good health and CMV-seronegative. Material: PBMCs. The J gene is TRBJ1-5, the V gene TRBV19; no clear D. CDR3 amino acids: CASSSVSGLEVQPQHF. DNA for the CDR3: TGTGCCAGTAGTAGTGTCTCGGGGTTGGAGGTTCAGCCCCAGCATTTT.